These 14 T cell receptor beta chains were sequenced from one sample in a study of T cell changes during pregnancy in multiple sclerosis. Produced via immunoSEQ multiplex PCR; TCRdb's table is partial and in-frame only. The data hold some 57,000 clones, with about 89% observed a single time. This sample comprised CD4+ T cells from peripheral blood mononuclear cells, obtained in the first trimester of pregnancy. These receptors were collected from a female donor with multiple sclerosis, enrolled in a pregnancy study.

This clone was found once. This chain uses TRBV6-6 with TRBJ1-2; no definite D call. Deletions cut 3 bases from V and 1 base from J, with 6 bases between. The CDR3 runs to 13 residues. The germline CDR1 and CDR2 sequences are MNHNY and SVGAGI (reference sequence). The CDR3 DNA is TGTGCCAGCAGTTATGAGGATAACTATGGCTACACCTTC. As protein: CASSYEDNYGYTF.

V usage is TRBV10-3 and J usage is TRBJ2-2; D not resolved. The germline V gene encodes CDR1 ENHRY and CDR2 SYGVKD. The CDR3 has 16 amino acids. Trimming took 4 bases from V and 5 from J, leaving 17 bases between them. DNA for the CDR3: TGTGCCATCAGTGGCAAAAGTCTGGAGAAGACCGGGGAGCTGTTTTTT. This codes for CAISGKSLEKTGELFF.

The V gene is TRBV19, the J gene TRBJ2-1, with 12 nucleotides matching TRBD2. The V gene's germline CDR1 is LNHDA and CDR2 SQIVND (reference sequence). V lost 5 bases, J lost 9 bases, and 5 bases stayed unmatched. The CDR3 loop spans 14 amino acids. CDR3 protein: CASSGLAGRSEQFF. In nucleotides, the CDR3 is TGTGCCAGTAGTGGACTAGCGGGGAGGAGTGAGCAGTTCTTC.

The chain recombines TRBV11-2 with TRBJ2-2; TRBD2 aligns across 7 bases. The CDR3 length is 16 residues. V gave up 5 bases and J gave up 1 base; unmatched junction bases: 7. Per the germline V gene, CDR1 is SGHAT and CDR2 is FQNNGV. CDR3 residues: CASSRRQRGNTGELFF. In DNA, the CDR3 is TGTGCCAGCAGCAGGCGGCAGCGGGGGAACACCGGGGAGCTGTTTTTT.

The chain uses TRBV6-6 and TRBJ1-1; 7 bases are shared with TRBD1. Losses at the gene ends were 2 bases for V and 0 bases for J; bases not matched to a gene: 6. The germline gives CDR1 MNHNY, CDR2 SVGAGI (reference sequence). The CDR3 is 16 amino acids. For the CDR3, the DNA is TGTGCCAGCAGTTACCCCACGGGACAGATGAACACTGAAGCTTTCTTT. Translated: CASSYPTGQMNTEAFF.

The DNA for the CDR3 is TGTGCCAGCAGCCAGGGACAGGGCCGCTCATATGGCTACACCTTC. As protein: CASSQGQGRSYGYTF. V gene TRBV14 combines with J gene TRBJ1-2, with 9 bases lining up with TRBD1. Trimming cost V 3 bases and J 5 bases; bases outside gene matches: 7. Germline V gene data show CDR1 as SGHDN and CDR2 as FVKESK. The CDR3 sequence is 15 residues long.

V and J are TRBV10-3 and TRBJ1-4; 10 bases map to TRBD1. Trimming at V came to 3 bases and at J to 6 bases, leaving 4 bases not matched to a gene. The length of the CDR3 is 15 residues. In germline, CDR1 is ENHRY, CDR2 SYGVKD. CDR3 protein: CAISDPGTGDEKLFF. The CDR3 nucleotides read TGTGCCATCAGTGACCCCGGGACAGGGGATGAAAAACTGTTTTTT.

The chain employs TRBV7-3 and TRBJ2-5; 11 bases agree with TRBD2. Germline V gene lookup returns CDR1 SGHTA and CDR2 FQGTGA. CDR3 length: 15 amino acids. Trimming removed 3 bases from V and 5 bases from J; junction bases left unmatched: 5. The CDR3 nucleotides read TGTGCCAGCAGCTTCCCTAGCGGGGGGAGTGAGACCCAGTACTTC. Protein sequence: CASSFPSGGSETQYF.

In this sample, this clone turned up a few times. Other nucleotide sequences from this sample produce the same CDR3. V usage is TRBV7-2 and J usage is TRBJ1-1; tentatively, D is TRBD1 (5 bases). The V end was cut by 4 bases, the J end by 1 base, with 7 bases between. CDR3 length equals 13 residues. Germline CDR1 is SGHTA and CDR2 is FQGNSA. CDR3 DNA sequence: TGTGCCAGCAGCTCGCAGGGGAACACTGAAGCTTTCTTT. This gives the protein CASSSQGNTEAFF.

This clone was detected a few times. V is TRBV7-3 and J is TRBJ1-1; 7 positions match TRBD1. Germline V gives CDR1 SGHTA, CDR2 FQGTGA. V gave up 5 bases and J gave up 11 bases; unmatched junction bases: 11. This CDR3 has 13 amino acids. CDR3 protein: CASSPGQVQSAFF. CDR3 in DNA: TGTGCCAGCAGCCCTGGACAGGTCCAGAGCGCTTTCTTT.

The chain couples TRBV4-2 to TRBJ2-3; 7 nucleotides line up with TRBD2. V gave up 1 base and J gave up 0 bases; unmatched junction bases: 4. Germline CDR1 and CDR2: LGHNA and YNFKEQ. The CDR3 runs 16 residues. Here the CDR3 reads CASSQADGGSTDTQYF. In DNA, the CDR3 is TGTGCCAGCAGCCAAGCCGACGGGGGGAGCACAGATACGCAGTATTTT.

This chain joins TRBV6-9 and TRBJ1-1; tentatively, D is TRBD1 (6 bases). Germline V CDR1 and CDR2: MNHGY, SVAAGI. The germline V and J ends were trimmed by 2 bases and 3 bases, with 13 bases remaining between them. This CDR3 region has 15 residues. CDR3 sequence reads: CASSYIAGADTEAFF. DNA of the CDR3: TGTGCCAGCAGTTATATTGCAGGGGCCGACACTGAAGCTTTCTTT.

The gene calls are TRBV6-5 and TRBJ2-3, with 8 bases fitting TRBD1. Germline CDR1 reads MNHEY; CDR2 reads SVGAGI. The CDR3 totals 16 residues. Unmatched junction bases numbered 5, after V lost 2 bases and J lost 1 base. The CDR3: CASSYDRGRGTDTQYF. The CDR3 coding sequence is TGTGCCAGCAGTTACGACAGGGGTCGGGGCACAGATACGCAGTATTTT.

The sample holds one count of this clone. The CDR3 nucleotides are TGTGCCAGCAGCTTAGCAGGCAGGGGCCACCTTAACTCCTACGAGCAGTACTTC. Translated, it gives CASSLAGRGHLNSYEQYF. The chain uses TRBV7-8 and TRBJ2-7; TRBD1 might be the D (6 bases). Trimming removed 0 bases at V and 0 bases at J, with 18 bases between. Germline V gives CDR1 SGHVS, CDR2 FQNEAQ. This CDR3 has 18 residues.